These 5 T cell receptor beta chains came from one sample sequenced in a study of prognosis after radiotherapy for stage I lung cancer. Genomic DNA was the source, and TCR beta CDR3 was amplified from it by two-round multiplex PCR. Gene-specific primers for each TRBV and TRBJ gene drove first-round PCR. TCRdb reanalysed the multiplex PCR reads using MiXCR and keeps one entry per CDR3 protein. The table includes over 50,000 distinct CDR3 sequences, about 35% detected once. The source was PBMCs, collected before or after stereotactic body radiation therapy (not recorded which). The receptors originated from a donor aged 50 or older with non-small cell lung cancer.

V usage is TRBV30 and J usage is TRBJ2-1, with 7 bases identical to TRBD2. With V trimmed by 0 bases and J by 6 bases, 8 bases remained unmatched. The CDR3 runs 15 residues. Germline CDR1 GTSNPN, CDR2 SVGIG (reference sequence). The CDR3 protein is CAWSVRGGSTNEQFF. The CDR3 bases are TGTGCCTGGAGTGTACGCGGCGGGAGCACCAATGAGCAGTTCTTC.

Comment on this clonotype: An end of the junction differs from the germline gene, which may be a read error. The V gene is TRBV10-3, the J gene TRBJ2-5; unclear D gene. Germline V gene data show CDR1 as ENHRY and CDR2 as SYGVKD. This CDR3 is 16 amino acids long. Written as DNA, the CDR3 is TGTGCCGCCCGACATGGCCCTCGCACCCCCCAAGATACCCAGTACTTC. Residues: CAARHGPRTPQDTQYF.

This clonotype has a count of ten or more. V gene TRBV11-3 combines with J gene TRBJ1-1, with a weak D call TRBD1 (5 bases). The CDR3 has 13 residues. CDR1 is SGHNT and CDR2 is YENEEA in the germline V gene. V lost 6 bases to trimming and J lost 2 bases, with 10 bases between them. DNA of the CDR3: TGTGCCAGCAGTCGAGGGGATAACACTGAAGCTTTCTTT. This translates into CASSRGDNTEAFF. Full variable domain (rest looked up from reference TRBV11-3 and TRBJ1-1): EAGVVQSPRYKIIEKKQPVAFWCNPISGHNTLYWYLQNLGQGPELLIRYENEEAVDDSQLPKDRFSAERLKGVDSTLKIQPAELGDSAVYLCASSRGDNTEAFFGQGTRLTVV.

This clonotype was counted many times. V gene TRBV5-1 combines with J gene TRBJ2-1; TRBD1 matches 10 bases. Germline loops: CDR1 SGHRS, CDR2 YFSETQ. The CDR3 covers 15 residues. V shed 4 bases, J shed 3 bases, and the junction held 4 bases outside the gene matches. CDR3 sequence: CASSVTGGVYNEQFF. As DNA, the CDR3 is TGCGCCAGCAGCGTGACAGGGGGCGTCTACAATGAGCAGTTCTTC.

A word on this clonotype: A much larger clone lies a single base off, so this may be a read error. CDR3 in amino acids: CASSQDWCPQETQYF. CDR3 nucleotide sequence: TGTGCCAGCAGCCAAGATTGGTGTCCCCAAGAGACCCAGTACTTC. The chain uses TRBV14 and TRBJ2-5; D is unclear. CDR3 length: 15 amino acids. CDR1 and CDR2 from the germline V gene are SGHDN and FVKESK. V was shortened by 0 bases and J by 1 base, with 9 bases between the two germline ends.